The 24 T cell receptor beta chains in this list originate from one sample, sequenced in a study of CD8+ T cells in alopecia areata. Extracted from the samples, RNA was reverse transcribed into cDNA to serve as the sequencing template. Sequenced by immunoSEQ multiplex PCR; TCRdb stores in-frame clones only, minus some. This repertoire shows about 42,000 clones, roughly two thirds found once; its top ten account for about a fifth. Treatment given: oral pan-JAK inhibitor, 5-10 mg twice daily. This specimen consisted of CD8+ T cells sorted from blood, obtained at week 4, from a patient treated with tofacitinib. The receptors were gathered from a human donor with alopecia areata.

V usage is TRBV14 and J usage is TRBJ2-1, with TRBD1 identical over 8 bases. Germline loops: CDR1 SGHDN, CDR2 FVKESK. The CDR3 loop spans 15 amino acids. V dropped 4 bases and J dropped 4; count of bases not matched to a gene: 6. CDR3: CASSPQGVGYNEQFF. CDR3 bases: TGTGCCAGCAGCCCACAGGGGGTCGGATACAATGAGCAGTTCTTC.

J is TRBJ2-2 and V is TRBV28, with 7 bases identical to TRBD1. The CDR3 sequence is 15 residues long. The germline gives CDR1 MDHEN, CDR2 SYDVKM. Losses at the gene ends were 3 bases for V and 0 bases for J; bases not matched to a gene: 1. The CDR3 region is CASSLGTANTGELFF. CDR3 nucleotides: TGTGCCAGCAGTTTGGGGACAGCGAACACCGGGGAGCTGTTTTTT.

This clone was counted only a few times. V is TRBV28 and J is TRBJ2-7; D may be TRBD1 (5 bases). Germline V gene lookup returns CDR1 MDHEN and CDR2 SYDVKM. V lost 5 bases to trimming and J lost 4 bases, with 6 bases between them. The CDR3 has 11 residues. DNA of the CDR3: TGTGCCAGCAGTAGGGGTTACGAGCAGTACTTC. It is translated as CASSRGYEQYF.

The gene calls are TRBV30 and TRBJ2-2; 10 bases align to TRBD2. Unmatched junction bases numbered 2, after V lost 4 bases and J lost 6 bases. Looked up from germline, CDR1 is GTSNPN and CDR2 is SVGIG (reference sequence). CDR3 length: 13 residues. CDR3 sequence reads: CAWTLAGAGELFF. CDR3 nucleotides: TGTGCCTGGACGCTAGCGGGGGCCGGGGAGCTGTTTTTT.

The chain carries TRBV7-8 and TRBJ2-3; D is perhaps TRBD1 (6 bases). The V end lost 9 bases, the J end lost 0 bases, and 10 bases lay between the germline ends. CDR1 is SGHVS and CDR2 is FQNEAQ in the germline V gene. The CDR3 runs 13 residues. This chain's CDR3 is CASHRESTDTQYF. The CDR3 nucleotides are TGTGCCAGTCACAGGGAAAGCACAGATACGCAGTATTTT. The whole variable domain, remainder taken from reference TRBV7-8 and TRBJ2-3, is GAGVSQSPRYKVAKRGQDVALRCDPISGHVSLFWYQQALGQGPEFLTYFQNEAQLDKSGLPSDRFFAERPEGSVSTLKIQRTQQEDSAVYLCASHRESTDTQYFGPGTRLTVL.

Only a few counts were recorded for this clone. This sequence joins TRBV6-6 and TRBJ2-7; D might be TRBD1 or TRBD2, each matching 5 bases. Germline V gives CDR1 MNHNY, CDR2 SVGAGI (reference sequence). The CDR3 has 14 amino acids. V was cut by 5 bases and J by 7 bases, with 18 bases left in between. The DNA for the CDR3 is TGTGCCAGCAGTCACACTCAGGGAGTATCAGAGCAGTACTTC. Encoded protein: CASSHTQGVSEQYF.

The sample holds a few counts of this clone. The chain joins TRBV30 to TRBJ2-5, with D perhaps TRBD1 (6 bases). V dropped 3 bases and J dropped 13 bases, with 15 bases sitting between them. CDR3 length: 11 amino acids. Germline V lookup: CDR1 GTSNPN, CDR2 SVGIG (reference sequence). CDR3 amino acids: CAWRLGTHPYF. The CDR3 nucleotides are TGTGCCTGGAGACTAGGGACACACCCGTACTTC. Full variable domain (outside the CDR3, taken from reference TRBV30 and TRBJ2-5): SQTIHQWPATLVQPVGSPLSLECTVEGTSNPNLYWYRQAAGRGLQLLFYSVGIGQISSEVPQNLSASRPQDRQFILSSKKLLLSDSGFYLCAWRLGTHPYFGPGTRLLVL.

The V gene is TRBV30, the J gene TRBJ2-4; D may correspond to TRBD1 or TRBD2 (6 bases each). CDR3 length: 14 amino acids. Germline lookup yields CDR1 GTSNPN and CDR2 SVGIG (reference sequence). The V and J ends lost 8 bases and 1 base respectively, with 15 bases between them. CDR3 coding DNA: TGTGCCGGAGAGGGGGGTCACGCCAAAAACATTCAGTACTTC. It specifies CAGEGGHAKNIQYF.

CDR3 coding DNA: TGTGCCAGCAGTGAATCCGGACAGGGGAACTACAATGAGCAGTTCTTC. This codes for CASSESGQGNYNEQFF. This chain uses TRBV25-1 with TRBJ2-1, with 9 bases matching TRBD1. V was clipped by 1 base and J by 3 bases; unmatched bases: 4. The germline V gene encodes CDR1 MGHDK and CDR2 SYGVNS. The CDR3 spans 16 residues.

The J gene is TRBJ1-3, the V gene TRBV9; D call uncertain. The V end lost 5 bases, the J end lost 4 bases, and 16 bases lay between the germline ends. The CDR3 has 15 amino acids. Germline assignment: CDR1 SGDLS and CDR2 YYNGEE. The CDR3 spells CASRDDLGSGNTIYF. The CDR3 DNA follows: TGTGCCAGCAGAGACGATCTAGGGTCCGGAAACACCATATATTTT.

With regard to this clone: This sample also contains other DNA sequences that code for the same CDR3. The chain couples TRBV29-1 to TRBJ1-5; maybe TRBD1 (5 bases). V was trimmed by 5 bases and J by 1 base, leaving 6 bases between them. CDR3 length equals 12 residues. Germline V gene lookup returns CDR1 SQVTM and CDR2 ANQGSEA. The chain's CDR3 is CSVRDSNQPQHF. The CDR3 DNA sequence: TGCAGCGTTAGGGACAGCAATCAGCCCCAGCATTTT.

This clone has only a few counts. The rearrangement uses TRBV29-1 and TRBJ2-7, with D tentatively TRBD2 (6 bases). This CDR3 has 10 residues. Germline V CDR1 and CDR2: SQVTM, ANQGSEA. The V and J ends lost 7 bases and 6 bases respectively, with 10 bases between them. CDR3 coding DNA: TGCAGCGCCCGCGGGGTCGAGCAGTACTTC. Translated, it gives CSARGVEQYF.

The V call is TRBV29-1, the J call TRBJ1-1; D is undetermined. Germline assignment: CDR1 SQVTM and CDR2 ANQGSEA. CDR3 length: 12 amino acids. With 8 bases removed from V and 4 bases from J, the gap between germline ends came to 14 bases. CDR3 DNA sequence: TGCAGCTCTCTCGAGGGAGGCACTGAAGCTTTCTTT. Translated, it gives CSSLEGGTEAFF.

The chain is built from TRBV14 and TRBJ1-1; D not resolved. Trimming removed 0 bases from V and 0 bases from J, with 8 bases in between. The CDR3 spans 15 residues. Per the germline V gene, CDR1 is SGHDN and CDR2 is FVKESK. CDR3 amino acids: CASSQELRMNTEAFF. The CDR3 region has the DNA TGTGCCAGCAGCCAAGAGCTCAGGATGAACACTGAAGCTTTCTTT.

V usage is TRBV5-6 and J usage is TRBJ2-1, with 9 nucleotides matching TRBD2. Germline V gene lookup returns CDR1 SGHDT and CDR2 YYEEEE. The V gene end was trimmed by 0 bases and the J gene end by 10 bases; junction bases not matched to a gene: 17. The CDR3 is 18 residues long. The CDR3 sequence is CASSLVLTSGGSVLEQFF. CDR3 in DNA: TGTGCCAGCAGCTTGGTATTGACCAGCGGGGGGTCGGTCCTCGAGCAGTTCTTC.

This clone turned up a few times. V and J are TRBV5-4 and TRBJ2-7; no firm D call. CDR1 is SGHNT, CDR2 YYREEE, per germline (reference sequence). The CDR3 spans 12 residues. V lost 4 bases and J lost 5, with 10 bases in between. This chain's CDR3 is CASSPENHEQYF. DNA for the CDR3: TGTGCCAGCAGCCCCGAGAACCACGAGCAGTACTTC.

This clone was detected only once. V gene TRBV11-2 combines with J gene TRBJ2-7; a weak D match, TRBD1 (6 bases). Germline V gene sequence: CDR1 SGHAT, CDR2 FQNNGV. The CDR3 totals 15 residues. V gave up 1 base and J gave up 7 bases, with 17 bases separating them. CDR3 DNA sequence: TGTGCCAGCAGCTTAGGGTACAGGGCCTCCTTAGAGCAGTACTTC. Its translation: CASSLGYRASLEQYF.

V is TRBV4-3 and J is TRBJ2-5; no clear D. CDR1 is LGHNA, CDR2 YSLEER, per germline. The CDR3 extends over 14 amino acids. Trimming took 0 bases from V and 5 from J, leaving 10 bases between them. CDR3 loop: CASSQDSSPETQYF. The CDR3 DNA is TGCGCCAGCAGCCAAGATTCCAGCCCGGAGACCCAGTACTTC.

DNA for the CDR3: TGTGCCAGCAGTCGAAGGGGATCTGAAGCTTTCTTT. Translated: CASSRRGSEAFF. This sequence joins TRBV27 and TRBJ1-1, with a tentative D call TRBD1 (5 bases). Trimming pared 5 bases from V and 6 bases from J, leaving 10 bases between. The CDR3 extends over 12 amino acids. Germline CDR1 and CDR2: MNHEY and SMNVEV (reference sequence).

This chain links TRBV30 with TRBJ2-3, with D unclear. CDR3 length: 15 amino acids. Germline V lookup: CDR1 GTSNPN, CDR2 SVGIG (reference sequence). The V and J ends lost 3 bases and 1 base respectively, with 14 bases between them. The CDR3 loop is CAWSFLAAGTDTQYF. For the CDR3, the DNA is TGTGCCTGGAGCTTCCTTGCGGCGGGCACAGATACGCAGTATTTT.

This chain joins TRBV27 and TRBJ2-3; D remains ambiguous. The CDR3 loop spans 12 amino acids. The V end was cut by 9 bases, the J end by 2 bases, with 9 bases between. Germline CDR1 and CDR2: MNHEY and SMNVEV (reference sequence). The CDR3 reads CARELNTDTQYF. Here the CDR3 DNA reads TGTGCCAGGGAGCTTAACACAGATACGCAGTATTTT.

V is TRBV25-1 and J is TRBJ1-4, with D maybe TRBD1 (5 bases). Trimming shortened V by 8 bases and J by 7 bases, and 17 bases separated the two germline ends. Germline values: CDR1 MGHDK, CDR2 SYGVNS. The CDR3 has 14 residues. CDR3: CASGRWGEGEKLFF. CDR3 bases: TGTGCCAGCGGCCGTTGGGGGGAGGGTGAAAAACTGTTTTTT.

The chain combines TRBV29-1 with TRBJ2-1; TRBD2 agrees at 14 bases. With V trimmed by 6 bases and J by 8 bases, 12 bases remained unmatched. Germline V gives CDR1 SQVTM, CDR2 ANQGSEA. The CDR3 loop spans 16 amino acids. CDR3 coding DNA: TGCAGCGTGGGACTAGCGGGGGACCGGTTTGGGGATGAGCAGTTCTTC. The encoded protein is CSVGLAGDRFGDEQFF.

The rearrangement uses TRBV29-1 and TRBJ2-1; the D gene is possibly TRBD1 (6 bases). CDR3 length: 15 amino acids. V was cut by 8 bases and J by 4 bases, with 21 bases left in between. From germline, CDR1 is SQVTM and CDR2 ANQGSEA. CDR3 protein: CSIQGPQDLYNEQFF. The CDR3 DNA follows: TGCAGCATACAGGGTCCTCAGGACCTTTACAATGAGCAGTTCTTC.